A selection of T cell receptor beta chains follows, all from one sample in a study of blood T cell repertoires in COVID-19. Some clones are missing from TCRdb's copy, which holds only in-frame ones; the method was immunoSEQ multiplex PCR. The sample includes just over 300,000 clones, about 88% of them seen just once. Sequencing input: PBMCs or T cells enriched from blood (not recorded which). The receptors were gathered from a middle-aged woman who had recovered from COVID-19. CDR3s include the opening cysteine and the closing phenylalanine or tryptophan. Each record gives: J gene, clone size, V gene, CDR3 protein. A row's size may be missing; if present it is once, few, many or a size class.

j_call: TRBJ1-2
clone_size: -
v_call: TRBV29-1
cdr3_aa: CSVEDLLGGIYGYTF

j_call: TRBJ2-2
clone_size: -
v_call: TRBV7-2
cdr3_aa: CASSLTGTGYTGELFF

j_call: TRBJ1-5
clone_size: once
v_call: TRBV28
cdr3_aa: CASSLQVQPQHF

j_call: TRBJ2-7
clone_size: -
v_call: TRBV4-1
cdr3_aa: CASSQGGLHSYEQYF

j_call: TRBJ2-5
clone_size: once
v_call: TRBV7-2
cdr3_aa: CASSSSGEETQYF

j_call: TRBJ2-5
clone_size: -
v_call: TRBV5-1
cdr3_aa: CASSLGLPETQYF

j_call: TRBJ2-7
clone_size: -
v_call: TRBV28
cdr3_aa: CASSSAGGTSYEQYF

j_call: TRBJ1-2
clone_size: -
v_call: TRBV10-3
cdr3_aa: CAISESPGQGFYGYTF

j_call: TRBJ2-3
clone_size: -
v_call: TRBV7-2
cdr3_aa: CASSPLRLAGVSDTQYF

j_call: TRBJ2-5
clone_size: -
v_call: TRBV5-4
cdr3_aa: CASREAGGEETQYF

j_call: TRBJ2-7
clone_size: once
v_call: TRBV19
cdr3_aa: CASSPRVGEPAYEQYF

j_call: TRBJ2-3
clone_size: -
v_call: TRBV2
cdr3_aa: CASSEYRGRDTQYF

j_call: TRBJ1-4
clone_size: -
v_call: TRBV19
cdr3_aa: CASSIKTANSFEKLFF

j_call: TRBJ1-1
clone_size: -
v_call: TRBV19
cdr3_aa: CASSTRGEGTEAFF

j_call: TRBJ2-7
clone_size: -
v_call: TRBV4-2
cdr3_aa: CASSLETSSEQYF

j_call: TRBJ1-3
clone_size: -
v_call: TRBV10-1
cdr3_aa: CASSESDRGRGNTIYF

j_call: TRBJ2-6
clone_size: -
v_call: TRBV30
cdr3_aa: CACSSGANVLTF

j_call: TRBJ2-2
clone_size: -
v_call: TRBV9
cdr3_aa: CASSFSGIFTGELFF

j_call: TRBJ1-6
clone_size: -
v_call: TRBV7-3
cdr3_aa: CASSPGVNSPLHF

j_call: TRBJ1-2
clone_size: -
v_call: TRBV4-2
cdr3_aa: CASSQDVTVYGYTF

j_call: TRBJ2-2
clone_size: -
v_call: TRBV4-1
cdr3_aa: CASRRSGTGSGELFF

j_call: TRBJ1-2
clone_size: -
v_call: TRBV27
cdr3_aa: CASRRTGRSYGYTF

j_call: TRBJ1-1
clone_size: -
v_call: TRBV19
cdr3_aa: CATSGQTNTEAFF

j_call: TRBJ2-7
clone_size: -
v_call: TRBV13
cdr3_aa: CASSSTGTGSHEQYF

j_call: TRBJ1-2
clone_size: -
v_call: TRBV6-4
cdr3_aa: CASSDGGGSLRDGYTF

j_call: TRBJ2-7
clone_size: -
v_call: TRBV21-1
cdr3_aa: CASSKANRGCSYEQYF

j_call: TRBJ2-7
clone_size: -
v_call: TRBV28
cdr3_aa: CASTLTGTVEQYF

j_call: TRBJ2-3
clone_size: -
v_call: TRBV7-9
cdr3_aa: CASSETIAYRTDTQYF

j_call: TRBJ1-4
clone_size: -
v_call: TRBV6-5
cdr3_aa: CASRQGAYEKLFF